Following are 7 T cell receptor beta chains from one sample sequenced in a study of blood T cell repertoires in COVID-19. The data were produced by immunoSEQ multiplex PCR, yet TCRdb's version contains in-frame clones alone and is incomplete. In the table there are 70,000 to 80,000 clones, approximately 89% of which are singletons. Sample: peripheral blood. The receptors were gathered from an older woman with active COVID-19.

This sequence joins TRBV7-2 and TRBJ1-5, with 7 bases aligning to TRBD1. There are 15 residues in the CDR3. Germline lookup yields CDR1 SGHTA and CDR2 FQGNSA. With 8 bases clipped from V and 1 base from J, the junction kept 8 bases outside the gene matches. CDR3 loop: CASAIRTGSNQPQHF. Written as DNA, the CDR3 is TGTGCCAGCGCCATTCGGACAGGCAGCAATCAGCCCCAGCATTTT.

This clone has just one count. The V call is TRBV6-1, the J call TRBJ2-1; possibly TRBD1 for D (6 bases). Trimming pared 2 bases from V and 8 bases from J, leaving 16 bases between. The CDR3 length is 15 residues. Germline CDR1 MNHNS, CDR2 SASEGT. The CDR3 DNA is TGTGCCAGCAGTGAAAATGTGGGGGCAGCCCATGAGCAGTTCTTC. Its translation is CASSENVGAAHEQFF.

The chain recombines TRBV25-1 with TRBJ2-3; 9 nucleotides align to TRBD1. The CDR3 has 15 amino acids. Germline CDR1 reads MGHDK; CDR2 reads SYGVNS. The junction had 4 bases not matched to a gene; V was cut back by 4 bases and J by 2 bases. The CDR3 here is CASSARDRDTDTQYF. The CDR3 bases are TGTGCCAGCAGTGCCAGGGACAGGGACACAGATACGCAGTATTTT.

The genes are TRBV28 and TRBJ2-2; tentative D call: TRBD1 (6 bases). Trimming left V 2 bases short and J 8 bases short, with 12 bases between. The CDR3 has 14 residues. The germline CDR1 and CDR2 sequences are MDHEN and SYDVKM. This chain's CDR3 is CASSLGAGTGELFF. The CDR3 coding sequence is TGTGCCAGCAGTTTAGGTGCAGGGACAGGGGAGCTGTTTTTT.

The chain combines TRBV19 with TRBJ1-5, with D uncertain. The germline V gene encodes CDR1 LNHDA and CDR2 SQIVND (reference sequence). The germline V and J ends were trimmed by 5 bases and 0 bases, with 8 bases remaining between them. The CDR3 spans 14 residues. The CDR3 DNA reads TGTGCCAGTAGTTGGGCAGATAGCAATCAGCCCCAGCATTTT. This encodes CASSWADSNQPQHF.

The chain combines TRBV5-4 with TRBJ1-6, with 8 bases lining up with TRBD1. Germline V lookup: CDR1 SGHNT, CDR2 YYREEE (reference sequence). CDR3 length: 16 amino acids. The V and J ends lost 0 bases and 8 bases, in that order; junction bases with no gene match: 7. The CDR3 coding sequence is TGTGCCAGCAGCTTGGGGGCAGGGGGCCCCCATTCACCCCTCCACTTT. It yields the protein CASSLGAGGPHSPLHF.

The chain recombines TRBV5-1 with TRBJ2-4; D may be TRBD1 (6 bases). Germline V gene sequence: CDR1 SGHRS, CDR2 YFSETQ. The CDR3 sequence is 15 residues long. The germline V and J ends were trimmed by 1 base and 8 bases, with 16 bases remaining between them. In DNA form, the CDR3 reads TGCGCCAGCAGCTTGTTGTCTCCTGAGGGGGACATTCAGTACTTC. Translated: CASSLLSPEGDIQYF.